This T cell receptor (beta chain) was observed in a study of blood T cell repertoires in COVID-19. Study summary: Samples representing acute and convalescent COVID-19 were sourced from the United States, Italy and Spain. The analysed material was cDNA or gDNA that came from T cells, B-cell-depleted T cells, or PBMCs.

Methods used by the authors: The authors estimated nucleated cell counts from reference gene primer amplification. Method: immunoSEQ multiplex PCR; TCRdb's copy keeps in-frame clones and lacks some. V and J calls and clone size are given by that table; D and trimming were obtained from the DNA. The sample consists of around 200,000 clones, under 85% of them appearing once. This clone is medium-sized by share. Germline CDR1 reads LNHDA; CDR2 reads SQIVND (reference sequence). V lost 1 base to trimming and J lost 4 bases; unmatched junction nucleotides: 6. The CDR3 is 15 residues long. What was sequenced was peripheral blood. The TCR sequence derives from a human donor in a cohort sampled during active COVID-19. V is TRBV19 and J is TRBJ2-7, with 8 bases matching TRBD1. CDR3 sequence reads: CASSIGNDRGYEQYF. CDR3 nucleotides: TGTGCCAGTAGTATAGGTAACGACAGGGGTTACGAGCAGTACTTC.